Presented here are 23 T cell receptor beta chains from one specimen sequenced in a study of CD8 T cells in Susac syndrome. cDNA came from around 0.5 to 1 ug RNA primed by random hexamers. TCRdb reanalysed the immunoSEQ multiplex PCR reads using MiXCR and keeps one entry per CDR3 protein. Counted here are 250,000 to 350,000 distinct CDR3 sequences, roughly 84% occurring once; the ten biggest clones make up approximately 0.11%. The sequenced material came from CD8+ T cells from PBMCs. These receptors originate from a human donor with multiple sclerosis.

The gene calls are TRBV6-1 and TRBJ2-1; D is unresolved. Germline V CDR1 and CDR2: MNHNS, SASEGT. CDR3 length: 16 residues. The V and J ends lost 1 base and 2 bases respectively, with 12 bases between them. The CDR3 sequence: CASSEEVRSAYNEQFF. For the CDR3, the DNA is TGTGCCAGCAGTGAAGAGGTCAGATCAGCCTACAATGAGCAGTTCTTC.

The rearrangement uses TRBV9 and TRBJ2-3; D call uncertain. CDR1 SGDLS and CDR2 YYNGEE come from the germline V gene. The CDR3 is made up of 15 amino acids. Trimming left V 0 bases short and J 2 bases short, with 10 bases between. The CDR3 reads CASSVGLLNTDTQYF. The DNA of the CDR3 is TGTGCCAGCAGCGTAGGACTTCTTAACACAGATACGCAGTATTTT.

CDR3 loop: CASSQTGGNEKLFF. CDR3 sequence (DNA): TGTGCCAGCAGTCAGACAGGGGGAAATGAAAAACTGTTTTTT. The gene calls are TRBV28 and TRBJ1-4; 9 positions match TRBD1. Trimming at V came to 5 bases and at J to 5 bases, leaving 3 bases not matched to a gene. Germline CDR1 is MDHEN and CDR2 is SYDVKM. CDR3 length: 14 residues.

This chain connects TRBV27 to TRBJ1-1; perhaps TRBD1 as D (6 bases). V gave up 6 bases and J gave up 0 bases, with 17 bases separating them. This CDR3 spans 16 amino acids. Germline values: CDR1 MNHEY, CDR2 SMNVEV (reference sequence). Here the CDR3 DNA reads TGTGCCAGCAGACCTACCGGGGGCCTAATGAACACTGAAGCTTTCTTT. Translated, it gives CASRPTGGLMNTEAFF.

The CDR3 nucleotides read TGTGCCTGGAGTGATGCCGAAGATACGCAGTATTTT. The encoded protein is CAWSDAEDTQYF. V usage is TRBV30 and J usage is TRBJ2-3, with D hard to call. Germline CDR1 is GTSNPN and CDR2 is SVGIG (reference sequence). The CDR3 length is 12 residues. Trimming removed 1 base from V and 5 bases from J, with 7 bases in between.

The chain couples TRBV9 to TRBJ2-4; 7 bases are shared with TRBD1. Per germline, CDR1 SGDLS and CDR2 YYNGEE. The CDR3 spans 15 residues. The V and J ends lost 0 bases and 3 bases, in that order; junction bases with no gene match: 3. Here the CDR3 reads CASSVEGQYKNIQYF. In nucleotides, the CDR3 is TGTGCCAGCAGCGTAGAGGGACAGTACAAAAACATTCAGTACTTC.

The chain carries TRBV10-3 and TRBJ2-3; D not resolved. The germline V and J ends were trimmed by 2 bases and 14 bases, with 14 bases remaining between them. CDR1 is ENHRY, CDR2 SYGVKD, per germline. The CDR3 consists of 12 residues. The CDR3 sequence: CAISENSLTSYF. The DNA for the CDR3 is TGTGCCATCAGTGAGAATAGTCTGACTTCGTATTTT.

The CDR3 DNA reads TGTGCCATCGGGAAAGGGGGCGTCGAGCAGTACTTC. Protein: CAIGKGGVEQYF. The V gene is TRBV12-3 or TRBV12-4, the J gene TRBJ2-7; TRBD1 agrees at 7 bases. V gave up 10 bases and J gave up 6 bases; unmatched junction bases: 9. The CDR3 is 12 amino acids.

This chain links TRBV23-1 with TRBJ1-6; tentative D call: TRBD1 (5 bases). TRBV23-1 is filed as an ORF, its function uncertain. Trimming took off 6 bases at V and 5 bases at J, with 11 bases between the two ends. CDR3 length: 14 residues. In DNA, the CDR3 is TGCGCCAGCAGCAGGGAAAAGGATAATTCACCCCTCCACTTT. Its translation: CASSREKDNSPLHF.

This sequence joins TRBV6-1 and TRBJ2-3; 7 bases match TRBD2. V was pared by 0 bases and J by 2 bases, with 11 bases of the junction left unmatched. Germline V gene lookup returns CDR1 MNHNS and CDR2 SASEGT. CDR3 length: 18 amino acids. The CDR3 DNA reads TGTGCCAGCAGTGAAGCGCCAGGCGGGAGCATATACACAGATACGCAGTATTTT. It codes for CASSEAPGGSIYTDTQYF.

This chain uses TRBV7-9 with TRBJ2-5; D perhaps matches TRBD1 (5 bases). Germline V gene sequence: CDR1 SEHNR, CDR2 FQNEAQ (reference sequence). This CDR3 contains 16 residues. V was cut by 2 bases and J by 4 bases, with 17 bases left in between. Written as DNA, the CDR3 is TGTGCCAGCAGCTTAACACAAGGGGCCCCAAGAGAGACCCAGTACTTC. Its protein product is CASSLTQGAPRETQYF. The variable domain in full, with the rest retrieved from reference TRBV7-9 and TRBJ2-5, is DTGVSQNPRHKITKRGQNVTFRCDPISEHNRLYWYRQTLGQGPEFLTYFQNEAQLEKSRLLSDRFSAERPKGSFSTLEIQRTEQGDSAMYLCASSLTQGAPRETQYFGPGTRLLVL.

The J gene is TRBJ2-7, the V gene TRBV9; D not resolved. V was trimmed by 6 bases and J by 5 bases, leaving 9 bases between them. This CDR3 has 11 amino acids. Germline CDR1 SGDLS, CDR2 YYNGEE. CDR3 bases: TGTGCCAGCAAAAGAAAGAACGAGCAGTACTTC. It codes for CASKRKNEQYF.

The chain couples TRBV30 to TRBJ2-1, with D tentatively TRBD2 (6 bases). The CDR3 extends over 15 amino acids. Germline CDR1 GTSNPN, CDR2 SVGIG (reference sequence). V lost 3 bases, J lost 2 bases, and 14 bases lay in between. As DNA, the CDR3 is TGTGCCTGGAGCGCGGGACTTTCACCCTACAATGAGCAGTTCTTC. This codes for CAWSAGLSPYNEQFF.

The chain employs TRBV5-4 and TRBJ2-2, with 9 nucleotides matching TRBD1. The germline V gene has CDR1 SGHNT and CDR2 YYREEE (reference sequence). The junction had 6 bases not matched to a gene; V was cut back by 3 bases and J by 6 bases. This CDR3 has 15 amino acids. As DNA, the CDR3 is TGTGCCAGCAGCTCCCGGGACAGGGACCCCGGGGAGCTGTTTTTT. Its translation is CASSSRDRDPGELFF.

The chain recombines TRBV11-2 with TRBJ2-7; no reliable D call. The CDR3 loop spans 14 amino acids. V was pared by 1 base and J by 1 base, with 8 bases between. Germline V gives CDR1 SGHAT, CDR2 FQNNGV. CDR3 coding DNA: TGTGCCAGCAGCTTAGGAGTCCCTTCCTACGAGCAGTACTTC. This gives the protein CASSLGVPSYEQYF.

J is TRBJ2-1 and V is TRBV2; D is unresolved. The germline V gene has CDR1 SNHLY and CDR2 FYNNEI. Trimming removed 3 bases from V and 7 bases from J, with 13 bases in between. This CDR3 is built from 14 residues. The CDR3 nucleotides read TGTGCCAGCAGTGACCCAGACTTTGTAAATGAGCAGTTCTTC. The encoded protein is CASSDPDFVNEQFF.

This chain links TRBV7-9 with TRBJ2-5; D remains ambiguous. There are 14 residues in the CDR3. Germline V lookup: CDR1 SEHNR, CDR2 FQNEAQ (reference sequence). The ends were cut back, 0 bases at V and 2 bases at J, with 7 bases in the middle. CDR3 amino acids: CASSLATRQETQYF. The CDR3 nucleotides are TGTGCCAGCAGCTTAGCGACGAGGCAAGAGACCCAGTACTTC.

The gene calls are TRBV11-2 and TRBJ2-7; D ambiguous. The germline V gene has CDR1 SGHAT and CDR2 FQNNGV. V was cut by 3 bases and J by 0 bases, with 12 bases left in between. The CDR3 consists of 15 residues. CDR3 nucleotide sequence: TGTGCCAGCAGCTTTCCGAGGACGGACTCCTACGAGCAGTACTTC. Encoded protein: CASSFPRTDSYEQYF. Together with reference TRBV11-2 and TRBJ2-7, the CDR3 gives the full variable domain: EAGVAQSPRYKIIEKRQSVAFWCNPISGHATLYWYQQILGQGPKLLIQFQNNGVVDDSQLPKDRFSAERLKGVDSTLKIQPAKLEDSAVYLCASSFPRTDSYEQYFGPGTRLTVT.

The chain couples TRBV13 to TRBJ2-7, with no clear D. V was shortened by 2 bases and J by 5 bases, with 13 bases between the two germline ends. Looked up from germline, CDR1 is PRHDT and CDR2 is FYEKMQ (reference sequence). The CDR3 is 14 residues long. This CDR3 reads CASSLSGAVHEQYF. In DNA, the CDR3 is TGTGCCAGCAGCTTAAGTGGAGCTGTCCACGAGCAGTACTTC.

The genes are TRBV21-1 and TRBJ2-7; the table assigns TRBD2, which was not confirmed against the DNA. TRBV21-1 is a listed pseudogene. This CDR3 has 19 amino acids. The CDR3 bases are TGTGCCAGCAGTTTATTAACCGACCTTAGCGGGAGGTTTGTCTACGAGCAGTGCTTC. Translated, it gives CASSLLTDLSGRFVYEQCF.

The chain recombines TRBV18 with TRBJ2-7; D ambiguous. Germline assignment: CDR1 KGHSH and CDR2 LQKENI. Deletions cut 2 bases from V and 1 base from J, with 9 bases between. The CDR3 covers 14 residues. DNA of the CDR3: TGTGCCAGCTCACCATTGGGCACGTCCTACGAGCAGTACTTC. Protein product: CASSPLGTSYEQYF.

This clonotype was counted between two and nine times. This sequence joins TRBV6-5 and TRBJ1-2, with TRBD1 as a possible D gene (5 bases). This CDR3 region has 14 residues. CDR1 is MNHEY, CDR2 SVGAGI, per germline. Trimming took 2 bases from V and 4 from J, leaving 11 bases between them. The CDR3 DNA is TGTGCCAGCAGTTACAATGGGGGTAGCTATGGCTACACCTTC. This encodes CASSYNGGSYGYTF.

J is TRBJ2-3 and V is TRBV27, with D uncertain. Germline V gives CDR1 MNHEY, CDR2 SMNVEV (reference sequence). The V and J ends lost 5 bases and 0 bases respectively, with 6 bases between them. This CDR3 has 13 amino acids. CDR3 in DNA: TGTGCCAGCAGTCCCCAGAGCACAGATACGCAGTATTTT. It is translated as CASSPQSTDTQYF.